This TCR beta chain was captured in a study of T cells of healthy individuals listed by TCRdb under 2018. Libraries came from 5' RACE. The sequencer was an Illumina MiSeq. TCRdb itself trimmed the public reads at Q25 with fastp, ran MiXCR and retained productive beta chains. Rows with a matching CDR3 protein are joined into one entry that keeps the most common DNA and genes. This sample is represented by under 70,000 distinct CDR3 sequences; roughly 15% of them were singletons. The ten largest clones represent 16% of the sample. Many counts were recorded for this clonotype. The antigen it binds to is not known. Base qualities are missing; no much larger clone stands one base away. The clonotype was recovered from a human donor in good health.

The CDR3 protein is CSAEGDSDSYEQYF. The sequenced DNA is TGCAGTGCTGAGGGGGACAGCGACTCTTACGAGCAGTACTTC. The sequence joins TRBV20-1 to TRBJ2-7; TRBD1 fits 7 bases in the junction. Via the germline V gene (reference sequence), CDR1 is DFQATT and CDR2 SNEGSKA. V trim: 5 bases; J trim: 4 bases; unmatched bases: 11. The cysteine opens and the phenylalanine closes a CDR3 of 14 amino acids. Of all the DNA, just the CDR3 is kept, 42 bases in frame from base 1.